This TCR beta chain appears in the sequencing data of a study of siplizumab effects on memory and regulatory T cells. Notes on the study in general: Naive T cells appeared more varied than memory cells and looked like key alloresponse contributors. Researchers could map only a minor fraction of alloreactive clones to unstimulated subsets. Roughly 80-97% of dividing CD4+ or CD8+ clones were without an attributable naive or memory phenotype.

The sample holds many counts of this clone. Its specificity is unknown. For approximately six days at 37°C, the mixed lymphocyte reaction cells were kept in coculture. This CDR3 comprises 17 residues. Looked up from germline, CDR1 is SGHKS and CDR2 is YYEKEE (reference sequence). Germline trimming cut 1 base from V and 0 bases from J; bases unmatched to any gene: 7. TCRdb keeps only in-frame clones here, not all; method: immunoSEQ multiplex PCR. The sample includes 10,000 to 15,000 clones, around 46% of them seen just once. Sequenced material: CFSE-low (dividing) CD8+ T cells sorted from an allogeneic mixed lymphocyte reaction. This receptor was obtained from a human donor in good health; the cells came from an allogeneic mixed lymphocyte reaction. Some clones in this sample may be carry-over from other donors' samples. The V gene is TRBV5-5, the J gene TRBJ2-7, with 10 bases matching TRBD2. CDR3 sequence (DNA): TGTGCCAGCAGCTTGTATCTAGCGGGAGTCCCCTCCTACGAGCAGTACTTC. Amino acids: CASSLYLAGVPSYEQYF.